Listed below are T cell receptor beta chains from one sample, sequenced in a study of shared clonotypes between healthy human individuals. The assay was immunoSEQ multiplex PCR, and TCRdb's table has in-frame clones only and misses some. The table has 450,000 to 700,000 clones, over 95% seen once; the top ten hold about 0.11%. The specimen was naive CD8+ T cells sorted from blood. Source of these receptors: a woman aged 25-40 years in good health. Both conserved end residues are part of each CDR3. D genes are given only for firm matches. Clone size is shown for a subset of rows, as once, few, many or a class of expanded clone.

>TRBV10-3|-|-|TRBJ2-7
CATETGGNLVGKYF
TGTGCCACCGAGACCGGCGGGAACTTGGTCGGGAAGTACTTC
>TRBV4-1|TRBD2|-|TRBJ2-3
CASSQDRGGPSGTQYF
TGCGCCAGCAGCCAAGATCGGGGGGGGCCGTCGGGTACGCAGTATTTT
>TRBV7-6|TRBD2|-|TRBJ2-7
CASSFTLAGEYEQYF
TGTGCCAGCAGCTTTACACTAGCGGGAGAGTACGAGCAGTACTTC
>TRBV5-6|TRBD2|-|TRBJ2-7
CASSLALEVAGVNEQYF
TGTGCCAGCAGCTTGGCCTTGGAGGTAGCGGGAGTAAACGAGCAGTACTTC
>TRBV21-1|-|once|TRBJ2-1
CASSKSWGGEQFF
TGTGCCAGCAGCAAAAGTTGGGGCGGTGAGCAGTTCTTC
>TRBV11-2|-|-|TRBJ1-3
CASSSRDLSGNTIYF
TGTGCCAGCAGTTCCCGGGACCTCTCTGGAAACACCATATATTTT
>TRBV7-8|-|-|TRBJ1-5
CASSPYFGGSNQPQHF
TGTGCCAGCAGCCCTTACTTCGGGGGTAGCAATCAGCCCCAGCATTTT
>TRBV7-2|-|-|TRBJ2-3
CASKQPTNTQYF
TGTGCCAGCAAACAGCCCACGAATACGCAGTATTTT
>TRBV19|-|-|TRBJ1-2
CASGEAPSYGYTF
TGTGCCAGTGGGGAGGCGCCTTCCTATGGCTACACCTTC
>TRBV28|-|-|TRBJ1-3
CASSPQGGNTIYF
TGTGCCAGCAGCCCGCAGGGGGGAAACACCATATATTTT
>TRBV29-1|TRBD2|once|TRBJ2-3
CSATGTSGTGSVTDTQYF
TGCAGCGCAACCGGGACTAGCGGGACGGGAAGTGTCACAGATACGCAGTATTTT
>TRBV2|-|-|TRBJ2-2
CASSERAGSFGTGELFF
TGTGCCAGCAGTGAACGGGCGGGATCCTTTGGAACCGGGGAGCTGTTTTTT
>TRBV5-4|TRBD2|-|TRBJ2-7
CASSLEPSGSLRDEQYF
TGTGCCAGCAGCTTGGAGCCTAGCGGGAGTCTGCGGGACGAGCAGTACTTC
>TRBV27|-|-|TRBJ2-1
CASSSPAVSNYFNEQFF
TGTGCCAGCAGTTCCCCCGCTGTGAGTAACTATTTTAATGAGCAGTTCTTC
>TRBV2|TRBD2|once|TRBJ2-4
CASSDPGGGAKNIQYF
TGTGCCAGCAGTGATCCGGGAGGTGGGGCCAAAAACATTCAGTACTTC
>TRBV13|TRBD2|-|TRBJ2-3
CASSSPSGNTDTQYF
TGTGCCAGCAGCTCGCCTAGCGGGAACACAGATACGCAGTATTTT
>TRBV2|TRBD1|once|TRBJ1-1
CASWTGGGLEAFF
TGTGCCAGCTGGACAGGTGGCGGTCTCGAGGCTTTCTTT
>TRBV25-1|-|-|TRBJ2-1
CASGEYNEQFF
TGTGCCAGCGGAGAGTACAATGAGCAGTTCTTC